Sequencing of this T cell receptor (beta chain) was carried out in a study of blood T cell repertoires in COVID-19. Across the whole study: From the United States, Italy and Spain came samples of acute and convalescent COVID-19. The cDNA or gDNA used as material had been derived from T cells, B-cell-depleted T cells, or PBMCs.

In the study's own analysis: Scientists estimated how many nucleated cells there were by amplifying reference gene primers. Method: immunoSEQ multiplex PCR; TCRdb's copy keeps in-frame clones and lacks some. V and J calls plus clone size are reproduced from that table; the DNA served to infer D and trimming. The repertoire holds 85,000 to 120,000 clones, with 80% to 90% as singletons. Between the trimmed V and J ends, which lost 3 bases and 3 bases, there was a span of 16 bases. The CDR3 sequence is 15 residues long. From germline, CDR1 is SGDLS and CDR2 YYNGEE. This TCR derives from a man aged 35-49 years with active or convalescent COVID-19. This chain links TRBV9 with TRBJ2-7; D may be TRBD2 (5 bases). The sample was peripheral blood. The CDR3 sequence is CASSATPGSIYEQYF. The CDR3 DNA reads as TGTGCCAGCAGCGCTACTCCGGGGTCAATCTACGAGCAGTACTTC.